The 12 T cell receptor beta chains reported below all come from one sample, sequenced in a study of T-cell reconstitution after alpha-beta-depleted transplantation in children. Unique molecular identifiers featured in how the TCRbeta library was prepared. MiXCR, run by TCRdb on the PCR reads, gives a single entry per CDR3 protein. The repertoire holds more than 60,000 distinct CDR3 sequences, with approximately 7.3% as singletons. The sample here was PBMCs from the stem cell graft donor, taken from the stem cell graft. Source of these receptors: a human donor who donated a stem cell graft to a child with acute lymphoblastic leukemia.

This clonotype was seen many times. This chain joins TRBV5-5 and TRBJ1-5, with D hard to call. The CDR3 length is 14 residues. The germline CDR1 and CDR2 sequences are SGHKS and YYEKEE (reference sequence). V shed 4 bases and J shed 5 bases, with 13 bases lying between them. CDR3 in DNA: TGTGCCAGCAGCAAGGCGGGGAACGATCAGCCCCAGCATTTT. The encoded protein is CASSKAGNDQPQHF.

The chain couples TRBV29-1 to TRBJ2-1; 9 nucleotides line up with TRBD2. V shed 4 bases, J shed 7 bases, and the junction held 5 bases outside the gene matches. The CDR3 has 13 residues. Germline CDR1 reads SQVTM; CDR2 reads ANQGSEA. CDR3 residues: CSVVGTSRNEQFF. CDR3 DNA sequence: TGCAGCGTTGTGGGGACTAGCAGGAATGAGCAGTTCTTC.

This clonotype was counted ten times or more. The rearrangement links TRBV20-1 to TRBJ1-5; D ambiguous. This CDR3 is 12 amino acids long. CDR1 is DFQATT, CDR2 SNEGSKA, per germline (reference sequence). V lost 1 base and J lost 0, with 1 base in between. In DNA, the CDR3 is TGCAGTGCTAGAGGTAGCAATCAGCCCCAGCATTTT. It is translated as CSARGSNQPQHF.

A note on this clonotype: The junction and the germline gene differ at one end; a read error may be behind it. The CDR3 reads CSASEGQGSPYEHYF. In DNA, the CDR3 is TGCAGTGCTAGTGAGGGACAGGGAAGCCCCTACGAGCACTACTTC. The chain joins TRBV20-1 to TRBJ2-7; 9 nucleotides match TRBD1. This CDR3 region has 15 residues. The germline V gene has CDR1 DFQATT and CDR2 SNEGSKA (reference sequence).

This chain connects TRBV6-2 or TRBV6-3 to TRBJ2-1, with D possibly TRBD1 on 7 matching bases. The CDR3 extends over 16 amino acids. Trimming removed 0 bases at V and 7 bases at J, with 16 bases between. Germline values: CDR1 MNHEY, CDR2 SVGEGT. The CDR3: CASSYSMEGARNEQFF. CDR3 DNA sequence: TGTGCCAGCAGTTACTCTATGGAGGGGGCGCGGAATGAGCAGTTCTTC.

Concerning this clonotype itself: Compared with germline, one end of the junction differs, possibly owing to a read error. CDR3 sequence reads: CASSLSPVETRYF. Written as DNA, the CDR3 is TGCGCCAGCAGCTTGTCCCCCGTAGAGACCCGGTACTTC. The chain employs TRBV5-1 and TRBJ2-5; D uncertain. The CDR3 is made up of 13 amino acids. Germline V gene lookup returns CDR1 SGHRS and CDR2 YFSETQ.

This clonotype was seen at least ten times. The CDR3 loop is CASSGRWGSNYGYTF. In DNA, the CDR3 is TGTGCCAGCAGCGGTCGGTGGGGGAGTAACTATGGCTACACCTTC. This chain links TRBV7-8 with TRBJ1-2, with D possibly matching TRBD1 (5 bases). The length of the CDR3 is 15 residues. The ends were cut back, 5 bases at V and 1 base at J, with 14 bases in the middle. Germline CDR1 is SGHVS and CDR2 is FQNEAQ. Combining the CDR3 with reference TRBV7-8 and TRBJ1-2 gives the whole variable domain GAGVSQSPRYKVAKRGQDVALRCDPISGHVSLFWYQQALGQGPEFLTYFQNEAQLDKSGLPSDRFFAERPEGSVSTLKIQRTQQEDSAVYLCASSGRWGSNYGYTFGSGTRLTVV.

This clonotype was observed many times. The V and J genes are TRBV20-1 and TRBJ2-1; 8 bases are shared with TRBD1. This CDR3 region has 14 residues. V gave up 6 bases and J gave up 2 bases; unmatched junction bases: 6. Per germline, CDR1 DFQATT and CDR2 SNEGSKA (reference sequence). The CDR3 is CSALRTGPYNEQFF. The CDR3 nucleotides read TGCAGTGCCCTCCGGACAGGGCCCTACAATGAGCAGTTCTTC.

The rearrangement uses TRBV29-1 and TRBJ1-1; D uncertain. Germline CDR1 is SQVTM and CDR2 is ANQGSEA. V lost 0 bases and J lost 5, with 4 bases in between. There are 11 residues in the CDR3. CDR3 sequence: CSVEERTEAFF. In DNA, the CDR3 is TGCAGCGTTGAAGAGCGAACTGAAGCTTTCTTT.

This clonotype was recorded many times. J is TRBJ2-3 and V is TRBV15; D is undetermined. The CDR3 totals 13 residues. Trimming removed 2 bases from V and 2 bases from J, with 5 bases in between. Germline V gene sequence: CDR1 LNHNV, CDR2 YYDKDF (reference sequence). The CDR3 DNA is TGTGCCACCAGCAGACAGGTCACAGATACGCAGTATTTT. It is translated as CATSRQVTDTQYF.

This clonotype appeared many times. The rearrangement links TRBV5-5 to TRBJ2-2; possible D gene TRBD2, 6 bases. The CDR3 spans 15 residues. Germline V gene sequence: CDR1 SGHKS, CDR2 YYEKEE (reference sequence). The V and J ends lost 2 bases and 4 bases respectively, with 12 bases between them. CDR3 DNA sequence: TGTGCCAGCAGCTTCGTGGGAGGCCTCACCGGGGAGCTGTTTTTT. Translated, it gives CASSFVGGLTGELFF.

This clonotype was found many times. The genes are TRBV29-1 and TRBJ2-7; TRBD2 matches at 10 bases. J gave up 6 bases and V 0 bases, and 8 bases lay outside the gene matches. Germline V gene sequence: CDR1 SQVTM, CDR2 ANQGSEA. This CDR3 has 15 residues. The CDR3 spells CSVEDRSGRAGEQYF. Written as DNA, the CDR3 is TGCAGCGTTGAAGATCGAAGCGGGAGGGCCGGCGAGCAGTACTTC.